The 15 T cell receptor beta chains below all came from one sample that was sequenced in a study of type 1 and type 2 diabetes patients. Genomic DNA was the PCR template. Multiplex PCR with 30 forward and 13 reverse primers amplified the TCR beta CDR3. TCRdb reprocessed the multiplex PCR reads via MiXCR and lists one record per CDR3 protein. The repertoire holds 280,000 or so distinct CDR3 sequences, with around 47% as singletons. Material: peripheral blood mononuclear cells (PBMCs). These receptors all stem from a man between 18 and 35 years old with type 2 diabetes.

This clonotype was counted a few times. This chain connects TRBV10-1 to TRBJ2-3; no clear D. There are 14 residues in the CDR3. Germline V lookup: CDR1 WNHNN, CDR2 SYGVQD (reference sequence). Trimming cost V 2 bases and J 2 bases, with 8 bases left between them. CDR3 sequence (DNA): TGCGCCAGCAGTGAGCTTCTAAACACAGATACGCAGTATTTT. Its translation is CASSELLNTDTQYF.

The table lists this clonotype with a few counts. The chain combines TRBV6-6 with TRBJ1-1, with 8 nucleotides matching TRBD1. The CDR3 is made up of 14 amino acids. Germline values: CDR1 MNHNY, CDR2 SVGAGI (reference sequence). Losses at the gene ends were 6 bases for V and 3 bases for J; bases not matched to a gene: 6. The CDR3 sequence is CASSRDRLDTEAFF. The CDR3 DNA reads TGTGCCAGCAGCCGGGACAGGCTTGACACTGAAGCTTTCTTT.

In its sample, this clonotype was seen a few times. The chain uses TRBV20-1 and TRBJ2-1; D not resolved. There are 12 residues in the CDR3. V was cut by 0 bases and J by 9 bases, with 9 bases left in between. The V gene's germline CDR1 is DFQATT and CDR2 SNEGSKA (reference sequence). DNA for the CDR3: TGCAGTGCTAGAGATGGAACGATTGAGCAGTTCTTC. Residues: CSARDGTIEQFF.

The chain uses TRBV6-2 or TRBV6-3 and TRBJ2-2, with D possibly being TRBD1 (6 bases). V lost 4 bases, J lost 4 bases, and 13 bases lay in between. CDR3 length: 15 residues. CDR1 is MNHEY and CDR2 is SVGEGT in the germline V gene. CDR3 region: CASSSTGKSTGELFF. The CDR3 DNA is TGTGCCAGCAGTTCCACAGGGAAGTCCACCGGGGAGCTGTTTTTT.

To note about this clonotype: Germline and junction disagree at one end, which may indicate a read error. This chain connects TRBV9 to TRBJ1-2; TRBD1 matches at 10 bases. The CDR3 totals 14 residues. Germline CDR1 is SGDLS and CDR2 is YYNGEE. CDR3 coding DNA: TGTGCCAGCAGCGTCGACAGGGGGCACTACGGCTACACCTTC. Translation: CASSVDRGHYGYTF.

The chain carries TRBV7-3 and TRBJ2-1, with D perhaps matching TRBD2 (5 bases). This CDR3 region has 15 residues. Deletions cut 5 bases from V and 0 bases from J, with 11 bases between. Per the germline V gene, CDR1 is SGHTA and CDR2 is FQGTGA. The CDR3: CASSPTADSYNEQFF. CDR3 nucleotides: TGTGCCAGCAGCCCAACAGCGGACTCCTACAATGAGCAGTTCTTC.

This clonotype was recorded once. This chain joins TRBV6-5 and TRBJ2-2; D is possibly TRBD1 (6 bases). There are 13 residues in the CDR3. Trimming removed 8 bases at V and 2 bases at J, with 9 bases between. CDR1 and CDR2 from the germline V gene are MNHEY and SVGAGI. The chain's CDR3 is CASLGHNTGELFF. The CDR3 coding sequence is TGTGCCAGCTTGGGACACAACACCGGGGAGCTGTTTTTT.

This clonotype was recorded a few times. The chain links TRBV12-3 or TRBV12-4 to TRBJ2-5, with unresolved D. There are 14 residues in the CDR3. The germline V and J ends were trimmed by 2 bases and 5 bases, with 12 bases remaining between them. CDR3 coding DNA: TGTGCCAGCAGTTTATCCCCCGTCGGGGAGACCCAGTACTTC. Its translation: CASSLSPVGETQYF.

V is TRBV7-8 and J is TRBJ1-4; TRBD1 aligns across 12 bases. Losses at the gene ends were 5 bases for V and 8 bases for J; bases not matched to a gene: 3. CDR1 and CDR2 from the germline V gene are SGHVS and FQNEAQ. This CDR3 is built from 14 residues. Written as DNA, the CDR3 is TGTGCCAGCAGCCGGGACAGGGGGCAGGAAAAACTGTTTTTT. It yields the protein CASSRDRGQEKLFF.

The chain links TRBV10-3 to TRBJ1-6, with 9 bases lining up with TRBD1. The CDR3 contains 15 residues. Germline V gives CDR1 ENHRY, CDR2 SYGVKD. The V segment lost 0 bases and the J segment 12 bases; nucleotides outside the gene matches: 6. CDR3 nucleotide sequence: TGTGCCATCAGTGAGTCGGGACAGGGTCGGGAACCCCTCCACTTT. This codes for CAISESGQGREPLHF.

By frequency in the sample, this clonotype is medium-sized. V is TRBV7-6 and J is TRBJ2-6, with no clear D. Per the germline V gene, CDR1 is SGHVS and CDR2 is FNYEAQ. V lost 5 bases to trimming and J lost 4 bases, with 15 bases between them. The CDR3 covers 16 residues. The chain's CDR3 is CASSTSAAKGANVLTF. CDR3 DNA: TGTGCCAGCAGCACCTCGGCGGCTAAAGGGGCCAACGTCCTGACTTTC. The full variable domain, with the rest looked up from reference TRBV7-6 and TRBJ2-6, is GAGVSQSPRYKVTKRGQDVALRCDPISGHVSLYWYRQALGQGPEFLTYFNYEAQQDKSGLPNDRFSAERPEGSISTLTIQRTEQRDSAMYRCASSTSAAKGANVLTFGAGSRLTVL.

The rearrangement joins TRBV6-6 to TRBJ1-1; D may be TRBD1 (5 bases). Germline lookup yields CDR1 MNHNY and CDR2 SVGAGI (reference sequence). The CDR3 sequence is 18 residues long. V was pared by 5 bases and J by 2 bases, with 24 bases between. The CDR3 region has the DNA TGTGCCAGCAGTCTTCACGGGGGGACCACAATGGGAAACACTGAAGCTTTCTTT. Translated: CASSLHGGTTMGNTEAFF.

V is TRBV7-3 and J is TRBJ2-1; D could derive from TRBD1 or TRBD2 (6 bases each). Trimming left V 5 bases short and J 7 bases short, with 18 bases between. The CDR3 has 15 amino acids. CDR1 and CDR2 from the germline V gene are SGHTA and FQGTGA. The CDR3 DNA reads TGTGCCAGCAGCAATGATAAGGGCGGGACAAATGAGCAGTTCTTC. Translated: CASSNDKGGTNEQFF.

Comments on this clonotype: At one end, the junction sequence differs from germline, possibly due to a read error. The J gene is TRBJ2-5, the V gene TRBV12-3 or TRBV12-4; 9 bases fit TRBD2. The CDR3 is 17 residues long. CDR3 in DNA: TGCGCCAGCAGTTTCAATATAGCGGGAGCGGGGGAGGAGACCCAGTACTTC. Protein sequence: CASSFNIAGAGEETQYF.

The chain joins TRBV15 to TRBJ2-1; 9 bases map to TRBD2. CDR3 length: 13 amino acids. Germline assignment: CDR1 LNHNV and CDR2 YYDKDF (reference sequence). Trimming took 5 bases from V and 9 from J; bases not matched to a gene: 5. CDR3 sequence: CATSGLAGTEQFF. The CDR3 region has the DNA TGTGCCACCAGCGGTCTAGCGGGAACTGAGCAGTTCTTC.